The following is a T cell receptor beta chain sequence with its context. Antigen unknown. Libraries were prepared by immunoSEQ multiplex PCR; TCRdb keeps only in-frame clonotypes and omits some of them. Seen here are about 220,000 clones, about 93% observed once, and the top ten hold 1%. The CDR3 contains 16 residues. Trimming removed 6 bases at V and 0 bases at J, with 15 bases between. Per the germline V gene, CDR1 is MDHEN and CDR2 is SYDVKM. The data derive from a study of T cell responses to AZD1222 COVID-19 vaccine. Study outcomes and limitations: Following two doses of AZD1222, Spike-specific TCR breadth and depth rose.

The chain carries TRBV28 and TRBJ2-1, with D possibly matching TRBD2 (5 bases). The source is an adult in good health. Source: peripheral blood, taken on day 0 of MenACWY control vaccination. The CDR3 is CASSLLGEGSYNEQFF. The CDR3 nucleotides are TGTGCCAGCAGCCTCCTGGGTGAGGGCTCCTACAATGAGCAGTTCTTC.